This T cell receptor beta chain was profiled in a study of blood T cell repertoires in COVID-19. Study context: The United States, Italy and Spain provided the acute and convalescent COVID-19 samples. The cDNA or gDNA used as material had been derived from T cells, B-cell-depleted T cells, or PBMCs.

Authors' processing steps: The assay estimated nucleated cells by amplifying reference gene primers. Assay used: immunoSEQ multiplex PCR; TCRdb lists only in-frame clones, some missing. V, J and clone size derive from that table, while D and trimming were established from the DNA sequence. The profile shows 93,000 or so clones, approximately 84% of them singletons. The CDR3 is made up of 11 amino acids. Trimming removed 4 bases at V and 10 bases at J, with 8 bases between. This receptor was obtained from a human donor in a cohort sampled during active COVID-19. V is TRBV12-3 or TRBV12-4 and J is TRBJ2-1; D possibly corresponds to TRBD2 (5 bases). Sequencing was performed on peripheral blood. The CDR3 DNA reads as TGTGCCAGCAGTTCCTTAGCGGAGCAGTTCTTC. This gives the protein CASSSLAEQFF.